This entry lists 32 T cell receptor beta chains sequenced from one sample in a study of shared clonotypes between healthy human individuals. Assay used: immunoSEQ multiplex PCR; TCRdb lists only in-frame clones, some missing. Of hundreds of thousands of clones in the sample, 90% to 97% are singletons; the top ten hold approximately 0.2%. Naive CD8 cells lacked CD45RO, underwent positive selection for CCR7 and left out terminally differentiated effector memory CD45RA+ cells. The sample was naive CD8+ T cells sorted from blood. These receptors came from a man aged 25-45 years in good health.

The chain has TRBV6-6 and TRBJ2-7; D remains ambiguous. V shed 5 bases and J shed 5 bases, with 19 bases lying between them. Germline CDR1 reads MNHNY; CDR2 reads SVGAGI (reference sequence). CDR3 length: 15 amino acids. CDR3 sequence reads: CASSPRAGWVNEQYF. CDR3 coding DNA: TGTGCCAGCAGTCCACGGGCCGGCTGGGTTAACGAGCAGTACTTC.

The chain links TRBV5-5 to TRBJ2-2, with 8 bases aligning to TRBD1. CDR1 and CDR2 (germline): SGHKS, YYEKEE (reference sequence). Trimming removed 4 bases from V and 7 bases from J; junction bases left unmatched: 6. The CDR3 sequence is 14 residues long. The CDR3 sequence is CASSGRGPVGELFF. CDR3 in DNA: TGTGCCAGCAGCGGCAGGGGGCCTGTCGGGGAGCTGTTTTTT.

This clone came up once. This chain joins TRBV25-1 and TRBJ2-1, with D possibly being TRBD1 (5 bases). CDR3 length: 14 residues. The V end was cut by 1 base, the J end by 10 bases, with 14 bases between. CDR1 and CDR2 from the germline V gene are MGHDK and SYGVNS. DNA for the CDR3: TGTGCCAGCAGTGAATTCCTACAGGAATCCGAGCAGTTCTTC. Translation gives CASSEFLQESEQFF.

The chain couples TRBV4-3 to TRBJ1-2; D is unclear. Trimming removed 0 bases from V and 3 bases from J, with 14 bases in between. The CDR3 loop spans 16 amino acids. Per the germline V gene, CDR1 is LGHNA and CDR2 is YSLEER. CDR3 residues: CASSQDITPGDYGYTF. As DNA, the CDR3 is TGCGCCAGCAGCCAAGATATTACTCCGGGCGACTATGGCTACACCTTC.

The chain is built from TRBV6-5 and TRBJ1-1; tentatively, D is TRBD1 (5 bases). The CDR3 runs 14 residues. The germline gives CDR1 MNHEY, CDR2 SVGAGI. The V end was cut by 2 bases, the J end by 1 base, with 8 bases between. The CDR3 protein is CASSYDSPNTEAFF. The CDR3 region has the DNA TGTGCCAGCAGTTACGACAGTCCGAACACTGAAGCTTTCTTT.

The CDR3 region has the DNA TGTGCCTCTGGTACGGAGCAGTTCTTC. Residues: CASGTEQFF. V and J are TRBV25-1 and TRBJ2-1; D is uncertain. CDR1 is MGHDK, CDR2 SYGVNS, per germline. The CDR3 length is 9 residues. V lost 11 bases and J 10 bases, leaving 9 bases between the germline ends.

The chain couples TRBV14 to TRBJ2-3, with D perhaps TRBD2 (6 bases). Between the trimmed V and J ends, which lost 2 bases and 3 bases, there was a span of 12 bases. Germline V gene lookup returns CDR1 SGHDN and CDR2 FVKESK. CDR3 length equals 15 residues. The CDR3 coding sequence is TGTGCCAGCAGCCAATTTGCGGGATTAACAGATACGCAGTATTTT. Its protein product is CASSQFAGLTDTQYF.

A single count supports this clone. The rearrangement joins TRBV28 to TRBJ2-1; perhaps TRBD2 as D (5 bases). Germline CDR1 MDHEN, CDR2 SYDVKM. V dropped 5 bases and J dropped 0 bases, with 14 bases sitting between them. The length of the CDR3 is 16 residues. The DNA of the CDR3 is TGTGCCAGCAGTCCGGAACTAGGCGGCTCCTACAATGAGCAGTTCTTC. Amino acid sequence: CASSPELGGSYNEQFF.

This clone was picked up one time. The CDR3 DNA reads as TGTGCCAGCAGCTTAGAGCACCCGGGACAGGGAGGCACAGATACGCAGTATTTT. The encoded protein is CASSLEHPGQGGTDTQYF. The chain is built from TRBV13 and TRBJ2-3, with 9 bases that match TRBD1. Germline CDR1 reads PRHDT; CDR2 reads FYEKMQ (reference sequence). Trimming took 1 base from V and 1 from J; bases not matched to a gene: 9. The CDR3 spans 18 residues.

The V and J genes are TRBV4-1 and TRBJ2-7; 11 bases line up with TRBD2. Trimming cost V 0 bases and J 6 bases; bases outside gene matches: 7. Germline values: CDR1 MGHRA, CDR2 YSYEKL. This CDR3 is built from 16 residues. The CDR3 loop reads CASSQDRWTSGFEQYF. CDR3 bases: TGCGCCAGCAGCCAAGATCGGTGGACTAGCGGGTTCGAGCAGTACTTC.

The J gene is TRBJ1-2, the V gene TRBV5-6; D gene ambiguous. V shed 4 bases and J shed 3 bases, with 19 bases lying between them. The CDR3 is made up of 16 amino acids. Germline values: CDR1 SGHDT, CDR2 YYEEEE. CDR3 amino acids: CASSNPPGYLDYGYTF. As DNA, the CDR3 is TGTGCCAGCAGCAACCCGCCGGGGTATCTGGACTATGGCTACACCTTC.

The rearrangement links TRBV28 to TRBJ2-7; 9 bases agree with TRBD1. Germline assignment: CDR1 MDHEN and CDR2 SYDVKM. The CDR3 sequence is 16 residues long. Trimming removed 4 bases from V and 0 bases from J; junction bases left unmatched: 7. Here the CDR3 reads CASSSPTGGHSYEQYF. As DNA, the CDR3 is TGTGCCAGCAGTTCCCCGACAGGGGGACACTCCTACGAGCAGTACTTC.

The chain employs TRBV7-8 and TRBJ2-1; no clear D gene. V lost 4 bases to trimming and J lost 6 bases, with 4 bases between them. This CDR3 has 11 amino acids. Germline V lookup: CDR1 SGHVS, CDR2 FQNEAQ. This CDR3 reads CASSSGNEQFF. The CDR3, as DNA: TGTGCCAGCAGCTCGGGCAATGAGCAGTTCTTC.

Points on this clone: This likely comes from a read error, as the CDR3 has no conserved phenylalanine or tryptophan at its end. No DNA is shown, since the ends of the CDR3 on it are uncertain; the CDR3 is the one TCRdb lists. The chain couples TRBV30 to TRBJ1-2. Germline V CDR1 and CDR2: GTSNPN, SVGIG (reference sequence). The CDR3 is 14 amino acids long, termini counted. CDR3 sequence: CAWRGSRYRKTYGY.

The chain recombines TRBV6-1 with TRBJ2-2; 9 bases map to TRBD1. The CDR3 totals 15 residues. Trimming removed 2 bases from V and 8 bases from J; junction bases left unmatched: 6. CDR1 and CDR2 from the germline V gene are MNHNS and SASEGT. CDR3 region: CASSEHRDRVGELFF. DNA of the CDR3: TGTGCCAGCAGTGAACACCGGGACAGGGTTGGGGAGCTGTTTTTT.

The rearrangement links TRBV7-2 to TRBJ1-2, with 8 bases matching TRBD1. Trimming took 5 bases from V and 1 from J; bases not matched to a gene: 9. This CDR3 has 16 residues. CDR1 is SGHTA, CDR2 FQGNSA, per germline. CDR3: CASSRPRTGSNYGYTF. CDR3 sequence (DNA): TGTGCCAGCAGCCGGCCCCGGACAGGGAGTAACTATGGCTACACCTTC.

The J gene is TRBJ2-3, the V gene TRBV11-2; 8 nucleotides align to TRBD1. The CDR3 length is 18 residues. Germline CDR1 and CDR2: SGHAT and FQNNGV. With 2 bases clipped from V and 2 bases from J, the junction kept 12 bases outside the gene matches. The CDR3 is CASSLSLIGQGFTDTQYF. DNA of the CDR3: TGTGCCAGCAGCTTAAGCCTCATAGGACAGGGTTTCACAGATACGCAGTATTTT.

Here the CDR3 reads CASRRGRGLAGPDTQYF. The CDR3 DNA is TGTGCCAGCAGAAGAGGAAGAGGACTAGCGGGACCAGATACGCAGTATTTT. V and J are TRBV5-6 and TRBJ2-3, with 12 bases that match TRBD2. The CDR3 is 17 amino acids. Germline CDR1 reads SGHDT; CDR2 reads YYEEEE. V trimming: 5 bases; J trimming: 4 bases; junction bases outside the gene matches: 11.

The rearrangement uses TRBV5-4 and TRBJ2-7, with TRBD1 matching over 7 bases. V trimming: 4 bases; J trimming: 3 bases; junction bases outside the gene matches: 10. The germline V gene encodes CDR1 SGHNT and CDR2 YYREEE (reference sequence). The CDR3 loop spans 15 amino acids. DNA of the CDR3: TGTGCCAGCAGCCCGGGGACAGACCTTTACTACGAGCAGTACTTC. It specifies CASSPGTDLYYEQYF.

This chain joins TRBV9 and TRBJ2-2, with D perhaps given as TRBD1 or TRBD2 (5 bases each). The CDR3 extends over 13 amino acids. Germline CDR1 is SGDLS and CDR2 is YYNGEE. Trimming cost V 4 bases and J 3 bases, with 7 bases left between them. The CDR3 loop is CASSRGDTGELFF. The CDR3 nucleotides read TGTGCCAGCAGCAGAGGGGACACCGGGGAGCTGTTTTTT.

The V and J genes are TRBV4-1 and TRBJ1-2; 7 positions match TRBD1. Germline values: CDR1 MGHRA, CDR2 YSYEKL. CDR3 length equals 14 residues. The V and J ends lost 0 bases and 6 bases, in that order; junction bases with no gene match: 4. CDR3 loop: CASSQEGQINGYTF. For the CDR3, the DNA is TGCGCCAGCAGCCAAGAGGGACAGATCAATGGCTACACCTTC.

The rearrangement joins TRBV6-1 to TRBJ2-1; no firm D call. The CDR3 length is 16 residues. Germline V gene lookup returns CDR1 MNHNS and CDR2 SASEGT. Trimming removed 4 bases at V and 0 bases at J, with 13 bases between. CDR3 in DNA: TGTGCCAGCAGTGCTGATTTCACGGGCTCCTACAATGAGCAGTTCTTC. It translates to CASSADFTGSYNEQFF.

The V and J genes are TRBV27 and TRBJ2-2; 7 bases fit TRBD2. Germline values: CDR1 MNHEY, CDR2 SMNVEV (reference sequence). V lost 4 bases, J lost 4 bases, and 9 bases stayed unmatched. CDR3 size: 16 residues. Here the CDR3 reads CASSSYLTSFTGELFF. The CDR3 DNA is TGTGCCAGCAGTTCCTACCTGACTAGCTTCACCGGGGAGCTGTTTTTT.

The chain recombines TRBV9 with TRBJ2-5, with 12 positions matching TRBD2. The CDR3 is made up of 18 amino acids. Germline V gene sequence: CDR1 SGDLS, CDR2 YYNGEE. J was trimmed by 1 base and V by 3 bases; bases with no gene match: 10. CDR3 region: CASSGRGSGLAGQETQYF. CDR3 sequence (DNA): TGTGCCAGCAGCGGCCGGGGGTCGGGACTAGCGGGCCAAGAGACCCAGTACTTC. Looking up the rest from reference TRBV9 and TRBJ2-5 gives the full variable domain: DSGVTQTPKHLITATGQRVTLRCSPRSGDLSVYWYQQSLDQGLQFLIQYYNGEERAKGNILERFSAQQFPDLHSELNLSSLELGDSALYFCASSGRGSGLAGQETQYFGPGTRLLVL.

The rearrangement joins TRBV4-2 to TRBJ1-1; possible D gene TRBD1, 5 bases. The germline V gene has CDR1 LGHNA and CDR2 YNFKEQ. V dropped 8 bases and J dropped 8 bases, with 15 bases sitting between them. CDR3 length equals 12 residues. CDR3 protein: CASRTGLGEAFF. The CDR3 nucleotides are TGTGCCAGCCGGACGGGACTGGGCGAAGCTTTCTTT.

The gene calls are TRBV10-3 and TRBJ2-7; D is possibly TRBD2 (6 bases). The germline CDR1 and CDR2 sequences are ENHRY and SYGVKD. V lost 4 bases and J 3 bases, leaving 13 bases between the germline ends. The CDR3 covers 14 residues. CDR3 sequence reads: CAISGSGGFYEQYF. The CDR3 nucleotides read TGTGCCATCAGTGGGTCCGGAGGGTTCTACGAGCAGTACTTC.

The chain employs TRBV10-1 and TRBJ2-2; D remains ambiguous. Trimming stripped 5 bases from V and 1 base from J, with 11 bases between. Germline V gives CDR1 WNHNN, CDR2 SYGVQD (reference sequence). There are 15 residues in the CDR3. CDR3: CASSTRRLNTGELFF. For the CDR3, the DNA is TGCGCCAGCAGTACCCGTCGGTTGAACACCGGGGAGCTGTTTTTT.

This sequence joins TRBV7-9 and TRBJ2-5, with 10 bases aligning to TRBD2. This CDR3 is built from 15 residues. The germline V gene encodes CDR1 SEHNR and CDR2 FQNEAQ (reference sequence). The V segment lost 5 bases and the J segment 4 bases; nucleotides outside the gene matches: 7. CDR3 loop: CASSEATSGRETQYF. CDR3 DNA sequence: TGTGCCAGCAGCGAAGCGACTAGCGGGCGAGAGACCCAGTACTTC.

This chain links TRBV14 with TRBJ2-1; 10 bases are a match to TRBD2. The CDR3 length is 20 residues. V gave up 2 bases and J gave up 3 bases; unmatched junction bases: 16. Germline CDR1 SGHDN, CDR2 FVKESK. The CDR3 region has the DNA TGTGCCAGCAGCCAATTAGTCACTAGCGGGAATCATCCAAACTACAATGAGCAGTTCTTC. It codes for CASSQLVTSGNHPNYNEQFF.

CDR3 residues: CASSPDLQETQYF. As DNA, the CDR3 is TGTGCCAGCAGTCCGGATCTCCAAGAGACCCAGTACTTC. This chain uses TRBV25-1 with TRBJ2-5; D gene uncertain. V shed 5 bases and J shed 1 base, with 8 bases lying between them. This CDR3 has 13 amino acids. Germline V gene lookup returns CDR1 MGHDK and CDR2 SYGVNS.

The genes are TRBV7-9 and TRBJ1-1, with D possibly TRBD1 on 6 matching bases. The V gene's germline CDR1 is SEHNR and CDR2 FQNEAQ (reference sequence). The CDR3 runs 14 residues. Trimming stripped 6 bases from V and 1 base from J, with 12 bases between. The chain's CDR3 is CASRQEGENTEAFF. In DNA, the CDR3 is TGTGCCAGCAGACAAGAGGGGGAGAACACTGAAGCTTTCTTT. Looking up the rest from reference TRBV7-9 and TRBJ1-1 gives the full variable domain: DTGVSQNPRHKITKRGQNVTFRCDPISEHNRLYWYRQTLGQGPEFLTYFQNEAQLEKSRLLSDRFSAERPKGSFSTLEIQRTEQGDSAMYLCASRQEGENTEAFFGQGTRLTVV.

The CDR3 loop is CASSSTGTGNEQYF. In nucleotides, the CDR3 is TGTGCCAGCAGCTCGACCGGGACAGGGAACGAGCAGTACTTC. V usage is TRBV11-2 and J usage is TRBJ2-7; 9 positions match TRBD1. Losses at the gene ends were 4 bases for V and 5 bases for J; bases not matched to a gene: 6. The CDR3 covers 14 residues. The V gene's germline CDR1 is SGHAT and CDR2 FQNNGV.